This TCR beta chain appears in the sequencing data of a study of T cells in Graves' hyperthyroidism and ophthalmopathy. Diagnostic decisions used clinical symptoms, serum thyroxine and TRAb, thyroid ultrasound and orbital computed tomography. There were TCR beta CDR3 regions amplified from RNA transcripts. HTBI primers were employed in a first-round RT-PCR of the TCR CDR3. One entry per CDR3 protein results from TCRdb running MiXCR on the multiplex PCR reads. The repertoire has 490,000 or so distinct CDR3 sequences, about 20% of them found once; the top ten carry approximately 54%. Sequenced input: blood. The sequence derives from a woman aged 70-85 years with Graves' ophthalmopathy.

The CDR3 DNA follows: TGTGCCACCTCGGACAGGGGGCGGAACGGGGAGCTGTTTTTT. Residues: CATSDRGRNGELFF. This chain connects TRBV19 to TRBJ2-2; 11 bases are shared with TRBD1. The CDR3 contains 14 residues. Germline V gene data show CDR1 as LNHDA and CDR2 as SQIVND (reference sequence). The trim removed 10 bases at V and 7 bases at J, leaving 8 bases unmatched.